Listed here are 8 T cell receptor beta chains from one sample, sequenced in a study of blood T cell repertoires in COVID-19. Profiled with immunoSEQ multiplex PCR; TCRdb holds only in-frame clones, not every one. The sample records a few hundred thousand clones, roughly 80% being singletons. Input material: PBMCs or T cells enriched from blood (not recorded which). These TCRs come from a man aged 35 to 55 who had been exposed to COVID-19.

This sequence joins TRBV6-2 or TRBV6-3 and TRBJ1-6; TRBD1 matches 7 bases. V was clipped by 2 bases and J by 6 bases; unmatched bases: 4. The CDR3 extends over 15 amino acids. Germline V gene sequence: CDR1 MNHEY, CDR2 SVGEGT. The CDR3 sequence is CASSYARDSNSPLHF. CDR3 nucleotide sequence: TGTGCCAGCAGTTACGCGCGGGACAGTAATTCACCCCTCCACTTT.

The chain combines TRBV7-9 with TRBJ2-5, with 9 nucleotides matching TRBD1. Germline CDR1 and CDR2: SEHNR and FQNEAQ (reference sequence). This CDR3 has 14 residues. With V trimmed by 5 bases and J by 7 bases, 8 bases remained unmatched. The CDR3 spells CASSEGTGWGTQYF. The CDR3, as DNA: TGTGCCAGCAGCGAAGGGACAGGGTGGGGGACCCAGTACTTC.

The rearrangement joins TRBV9 to TRBJ2-1; 9 bases are shared with TRBD2. The length of the CDR3 is 15 residues. V lost 3 bases and J lost 4; bases outside the gene matches: 5. Per germline, CDR1 SGDLS and CDR2 YYNGEE. CDR3 bases: TGTGCCAGCAGCGGCGGGAGGGGTATATACAATGAGCAGTTCTTC. Translated: CASSGGRGIYNEQFF.

V usage is TRBV5-1 and J usage is TRBJ2-3; 8 bases are a match to TRBD1. V lost 2 bases and J lost 3; bases outside the gene matches: 5. Germline V gene data show CDR1 as SGHRS and CDR2 as YFSETQ. CDR3 size: 15 residues. CDR3 sequence reads: CASSLGTGGTDTQYF. CDR3 sequence (DNA): TGCGCCAGCAGCTTAGGGACAGGTGGTACAGATACGCAGTATTTT.

V usage is TRBV5-1 and J usage is TRBJ1-1, with D unclear. Germline CDR1 and CDR2: SGHRS and YFSETQ. Trimming left V 4 bases short and J 3 bases short, with 13 bases between. CDR3 length equals 14 residues. DNA of the CDR3: TGCGCCAGCAGCACCACCCTGCAGGACACTGAAGCTTTCTTT. It encodes CASSTTLQDTEAFF.

V gene TRBV20-1 combines with J gene TRBJ2-7; D is perhaps TRBD2 (6 bases). CDR3 length equals 11 residues. The germline V and J ends were trimmed by 7 bases and 3 bases, with 10 bases remaining between them. Germline CDR1 reads DFQATT; CDR2 reads SNEGSKA (reference sequence). Here the CDR3 DNA reads TGCAGTGTCGACGGGGGCTACGAGCAGTACTTC. This encodes CSVDGGYEQYF.

The gene calls are TRBV24-1 and TRBJ2-3; the D gene is possibly TRBD1 (6 bases). This CDR3 has 16 amino acids. V lost 4 bases and J lost 3, with 16 bases in between. Germline V gene sequence: CDR1 KGHDR, CDR2 SFDVKD. Here the CDR3 DNA reads TGTGCCACCAGTGACCCTACTACAGGGTGGACAGATACGCAGTATTTT. Protein sequence: CATSDPTTGWTDTQYF.

The chain has TRBV5-1 and TRBJ2-3; 8 bases are shared with TRBD1. Looked up from germline, CDR1 is SGHRS and CDR2 is YFSETQ. V dropped 4 bases and J dropped 6; count of bases not matched to a gene: 16. CDR3 length: 17 amino acids. The CDR3 is CASSGQPGQASWDTQYF. The CDR3 DNA is TGCGCCAGCAGCGGACAACCGGGACAGGCTTCCTGGGATACGCAGTATTTT.